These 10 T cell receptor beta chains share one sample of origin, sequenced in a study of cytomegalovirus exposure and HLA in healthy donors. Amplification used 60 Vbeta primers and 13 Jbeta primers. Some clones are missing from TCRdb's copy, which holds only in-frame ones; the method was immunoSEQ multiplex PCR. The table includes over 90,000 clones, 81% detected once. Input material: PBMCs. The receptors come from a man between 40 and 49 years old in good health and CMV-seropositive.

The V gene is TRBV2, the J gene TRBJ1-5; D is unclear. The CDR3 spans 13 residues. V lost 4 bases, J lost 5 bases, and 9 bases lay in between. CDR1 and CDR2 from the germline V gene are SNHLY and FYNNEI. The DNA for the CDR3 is TGTGCCAGCAGTGTCACAAATTATCAGCCCCAGCATTTT. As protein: CASSVTNYQPQHF.

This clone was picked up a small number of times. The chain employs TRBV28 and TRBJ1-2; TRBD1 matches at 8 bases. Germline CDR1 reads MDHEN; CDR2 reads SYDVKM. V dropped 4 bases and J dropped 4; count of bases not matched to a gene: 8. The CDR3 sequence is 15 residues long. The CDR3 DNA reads TGTGCCAGCAGTTCAACCACAGGGGGATCCTATGGCTACACCTTC. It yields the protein CASSSTTGGSYGYTF.

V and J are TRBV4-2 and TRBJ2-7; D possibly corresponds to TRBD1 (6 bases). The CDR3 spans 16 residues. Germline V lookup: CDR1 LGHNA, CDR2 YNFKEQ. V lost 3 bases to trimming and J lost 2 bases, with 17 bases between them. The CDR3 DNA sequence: TGTGCCAGCAGCCAGGAGGACAGTACTTTGGCCTACGAGCAGTACTTC. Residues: CASSQEDSTLAYEQYF.

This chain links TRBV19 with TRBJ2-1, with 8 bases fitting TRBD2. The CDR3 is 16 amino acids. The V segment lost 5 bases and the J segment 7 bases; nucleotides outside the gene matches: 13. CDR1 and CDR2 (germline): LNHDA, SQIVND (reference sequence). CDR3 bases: TGTGCCAGTAGTTCTCCGGGGGGGGGCCTGGGGAATGAGCAGTTCTTC. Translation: CASSSPGGGLGNEQFF.

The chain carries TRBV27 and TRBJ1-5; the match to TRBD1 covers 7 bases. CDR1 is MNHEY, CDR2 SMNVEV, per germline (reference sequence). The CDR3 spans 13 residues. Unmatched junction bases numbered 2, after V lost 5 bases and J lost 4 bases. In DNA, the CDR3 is TGTGCCAGCAGTCCGGACAGGAATCAGCCCCAGCATTTT. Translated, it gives CASSPDRNQPQHF.

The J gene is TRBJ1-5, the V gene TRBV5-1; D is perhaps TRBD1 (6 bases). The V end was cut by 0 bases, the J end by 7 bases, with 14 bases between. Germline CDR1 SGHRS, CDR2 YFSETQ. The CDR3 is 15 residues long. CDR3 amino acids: CASSLGQGRGQPQHF. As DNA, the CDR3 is TGCGCCAGCAGCTTGGGTCAGGGGCGCGGGCAGCCCCAGCATTTT.

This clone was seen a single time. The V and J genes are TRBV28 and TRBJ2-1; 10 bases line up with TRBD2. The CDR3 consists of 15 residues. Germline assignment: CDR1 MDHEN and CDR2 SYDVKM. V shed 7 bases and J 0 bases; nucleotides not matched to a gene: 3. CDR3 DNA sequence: TGTGCCAGCATCAGCGGGGGGGACTCCTACAATGAGCAGTTCTTC. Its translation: CASISGGDSYNEQFF.

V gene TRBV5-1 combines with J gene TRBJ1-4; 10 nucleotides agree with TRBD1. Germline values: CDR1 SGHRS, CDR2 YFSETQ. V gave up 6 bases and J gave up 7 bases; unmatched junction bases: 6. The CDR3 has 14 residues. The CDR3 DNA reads TGCGCCAGCAATGCCGGGACAGGGGTTGAAAAACTGTTTTTT. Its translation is CASNAGTGVEKLFF.

The CDR3 nucleotides are TGCGCCAGCAGGACGGGTAGCGGGAGTCTACGGGTCACAGATACGCAGTATTTT. This translates into CASRTGSGSLRVTDTQYF. The chain recombines TRBV5-1 with TRBJ2-3, with 9 bases matching TRBD2. Trimming at V came to 5 bases and at J to 2 bases, leaving 15 bases not matched to a gene. Germline V CDR1 and CDR2: SGHRS, YFSETQ. CDR3 length: 18 amino acids.

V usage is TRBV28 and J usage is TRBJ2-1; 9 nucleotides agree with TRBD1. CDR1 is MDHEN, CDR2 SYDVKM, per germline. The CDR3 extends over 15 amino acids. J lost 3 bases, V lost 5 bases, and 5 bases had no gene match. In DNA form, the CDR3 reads TGTGCCAGCAGTCCCAGACAGGGGGACTACAATGAGCAGTTCTTC. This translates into CASSPRQGDYNEQFF.